The 22 T cell receptor beta chains below all came from one sample that was sequenced in a study of blood T cell repertoires in COVID-19 (dated by TCRdb to the early 2020s). Libraries were built with the immunoSEQ multiplex PCR assay. As stored in TCRdb, this immuneACCESS dataset retains in-frame rearrangements with V and J assigned. A fraction of the clones does not appear; measured against another copy, unresolved V genes explain less than half of the discrepancy, and the remainder lacks a known reason. The sample has 140,000 to 150,000 clones on record, approximately 85% of them singletons. Around 8% of the sample belongs to the ten largest clones. Sequencing was carried out using peripheral blood. Receptors originate from a woman aged 60-70 years with COVID-19, enrolled during active disease.

The chain carries TRBV5-1 and TRBJ1-5; 7 bases align to TRBD1. V lost 0 bases to trimming and J lost 7 bases; unmatched junction nucleotides: 7. The CDR3 contains 15 residues. Looked up from germline, CDR1 is SGHRS and CDR2 is YFSETQ. The CDR3 coding sequence is TGCGCCAGCAGCTTGGGACAGGGTTTTGGGCAGCCCCAGCATTTT. Its protein product is CASSLGQGFGQPQHF.

The chain joins TRBV5-6 to TRBJ2-1, with D possibly TRBD1 on 6 matching bases. This CDR3 contains 14 residues. The V end lost 7 bases, the J end lost 0 bases, and 11 bases lay between the germline ends. Germline V gene lookup returns CDR1 SGHDT and CDR2 YYEEEE. CDR3 DNA: TGTGCCAGCGCTACAGGGAGCTCCTACAATGAGCAGTTCTTC. Residues: CASATGSSYNEQFF.

This chain links TRBV6-1 with TRBJ2-7; 8 nucleotides line up with TRBD1. The CDR3 runs to 16 residues. Germline V CDR1 and CDR2: MNHNS, SASEGT. The V gene end was trimmed by 2 bases and the J gene end by 3 bases; junction bases not matched to a gene: 9. The CDR3 DNA is TGTGCCAGCAGTGAAATGGCAGGGGGCAGGTTCTACGAGCAGTACTTC. As protein: CASSEMAGGRFYEQYF.

This rearrangement joins TRBV19 to TRBJ2-7; 12 nucleotides line up with TRBD2. Germline assignment: CDR1 LNHDA and CDR2 SQIVND (reference sequence). The CDR3 sequence is 15 residues long. V shed 10 bases and J 5 bases; nucleotides not matched to a gene: 12. CDR3 protein: CATSDPGLAGDEQYF. DNA for the CDR3: TGTGCCACGAGTGATCCGGGACTAGCGGGCGACGAGCAGTACTTC. Drawing the rest from reference TRBV19 and TRBJ2-7, the complete variable domain is DGGITQSPKYLFRKEGQNVTLSCEQNLNHDAMYWYRQDPGQGLRLIYYSQIVNDFQKGDIAEGYSVSREKKESFPLTVTSAQKNPTAFYLCATSDPGLAGDEQYFGPGTRLTVT.

The chain links TRBV16 to TRBJ1-1, with D perhaps matching TRBD1 (5 bases). Looked up from germline, CDR1 is KGHSY and CDR2 is FQNENV. The V and J ends lost 4 bases and 3 bases respectively, with 15 bases between them. The CDR3 spans 15 residues. The CDR3 protein is CASSRAQGLYTEAFF. Written as DNA, the CDR3 is TGTGCCAGCAGCCGCGCCCAGGGTCTGTACACTGAAGCTTTCTTT.

The CDR3 DNA is TGTGCCTGGAGTTACGGGGGGAAGGTCAATGAGCAGTTCTTC. This sequence encodes CAWSYGGKVNEQFF. This chain joins TRBV30 and TRBJ2-1; 7 nucleotides agree with TRBD2. The CDR3 is 14 amino acids. V trimming: 2 bases; J trimming: 6 bases; junction bases outside the gene matches: 7. Per the germline V gene, CDR1 is GTSNPN and CDR2 is SVGIG (reference sequence).

The chain joins TRBV3-1 (or the pseudogene TRBV3-2) to TRBJ1-6; D perhaps matches TRBD1 (5 bases). The V end was cut by 3 bases, the J end by 2 bases, with 11 bases between. This CDR3 contains 16 residues. Germline loops: CDR1 LGHDT, CDR2 YNNKEL (reference sequence). DNA of the CDR3: TGTGCCAGCAGCCACGACCCGACAGCCTATAATTCACCCCTCCACTTT. It specifies CASSHDPTAYNSPLHF.

The V gene is TRBV18, the J gene TRBJ1-1, with 10 positions matching TRBD1. Trimming at V came to 7 bases and at J to 3 bases, leaving 11 bases not matched to a gene. The CDR3 is made up of 16 amino acids. The germline V gene encodes CDR1 KGHSH and CDR2 LQKENI. The DNA of the CDR3 is TGTGCCAGCTTTCCGTCGGGACAGGGGATGGACACTGAAGCTTTCTTT. Translation gives CASFPSGQGMDTEAFF.

This chain joins TRBV19 and TRBJ1-5, with 9 bases matching TRBD1. Germline V gives CDR1 LNHDA, CDR2 SQIVND (reference sequence). This CDR3 comprises 18 residues. Germline trimming cut 6 bases from V and 2 bases from J; bases unmatched to any gene: 14. CDR3 DNA: TGTGCCAGTAGCGCTACCCGGGACAGGGTGGTTCGCAATCAGCCCCAGCATTTT. It translates to CASSATRDRVVRNQPQHF.

The rearrangement joins TRBV4-3 to TRBJ1-1; D gene ambiguous. CDR3 length equals 13 residues. The germline gives CDR1 LGHNA, CDR2 YSLEER. Trimming shortened V by 0 bases and J by 2 bases, and 4 bases separated the two germline ends. As DNA, the CDR3 is TGCGCCAGCAGCCAAGATAGAAACACTGAAGCTTTCTTT. Encoded protein: CASSQDRNTEAFF.

This chain links TRBV24-1 with TRBJ2-2; tentative D call: TRBD2 (6 bases). In germline, CDR1 is KGHDR, CDR2 SFDVKD. This CDR3 region has 16 residues. The V gene lost 3 bases and the J gene lost 6 bases, with 16 bases spanning the gap. CDR3 sequence (DNA): TGTGCCACCAGTGATGTCCGACTCGGGGGTTCCGGGGAGCTGTTTTTT. Translation: CATSDVRLGGSGELFF.

The V and J genes are TRBV11-2 and TRBJ2-2; 9 bases align to TRBD1. The CDR3 length is 17 residues. The germline V gene encodes CDR1 SGHAT and CDR2 FQNNGV. V was clipped by 6 bases and J by 5 bases; unmatched bases: 13. CDR3 bases: TGTGCCAGCAGACTAGGGTGGGGACAGGGCCGAACCGGGGAGCTGTTTTTT. Its protein is CASRLGWGQGRTGELFF.

The genes are TRBV27 and TRBJ2-1; TRBD1 matches 9 bases. CDR1 MNHEY and CDR2 SMNVEV come from the germline V gene (reference sequence). The J segment lost 6 bases and the V segment lost 1 base, leaving 4 bases of the junction unmatched. The CDR3 has 15 residues. CDR3 amino acids: CASSLYGTGSNEQFF. The CDR3 DNA reads as TGTGCCAGCAGTTTATATGGGACAGGGTCCAATGAGCAGTTCTTC.

The rearrangement joins TRBV5-1 to TRBJ1-2; 12 bases are shared with TRBD1. The CDR3 extends over 17 amino acids. CDR1 and CDR2 from the germline V gene are SGHRS and YFSETQ. V lost 0 bases, J lost 4 bases, and 7 bases stayed unmatched. The CDR3 is CASSLEGTGGVGYGYTF. In nucleotides, the CDR3 is TGCGCCAGCAGCTTGGAAGGGACAGGGGGCGTCGGCTATGGCTACACCTTC.

The CDR3 DNA sequence: TGTGCCAGCAGTCTGACAGAATACAATGAGCAGTTCTTC. This codes for CASSLTEYNEQFF. The chain links TRBV6-2 or TRBV6-3 to TRBJ2-1; tentatively, D is TRBD1 (5 bases). There are 13 residues in the CDR3. V was trimmed by 5 bases and J by 4 bases, leaving 9 bases between them. Per the germline V gene, CDR1 is MNHEY and CDR2 is SVGEGT.

The V and J genes are TRBV19 and TRBJ2-7; the match to TRBD2 covers 14 bases. The germline gives CDR1 LNHDA, CDR2 SQIVND (reference sequence). The CDR3 length is 15 residues. V lost 9 bases and J lost 4; bases outside the gene matches: 8. The DNA of the CDR3 is TGTGCCAGCAGCAGACTAGCGGGGGGGTTGTACGAGCAGTACTTC. It specifies CASSRLAGGLYEQYF.

This clone showed up just a few times. V and J are TRBV30 and TRBJ1-4; the match to TRBD1 covers 8 bases. The CDR3 runs to 11 residues. Germline V gene data show CDR1 as GTSNPN and CDR2 as SVGIG (reference sequence). Here the CDR3 DNA reads TGTACCGGACAGGGTAATGAAAAACTGTTTTTT. It codes for CTGQGNEKLFF.

The V and J genes are TRBV11-3 and TRBJ2-2; tentative D call: TRBD1 (6 bases). The germline V gene has CDR1 SGHNT and CDR2 YENEEA. The CDR3 has 14 residues. Trimming pared 2 bases from V and 7 bases from J, leaving 11 bases between. CDR3 nucleotide sequence: TGTGCCAGCAGCTTAAACAGGGTGGGCGGGGAGCTGTTTTTT. Amino acid sequence: CASSLNRVGGELFF.

This clone was observed once. The chain links TRBV28 to TRBJ1-4, with 9 nucleotides matching TRBD1. The CDR3 totals 14 residues. Germline V lookup: CDR1 MDHEN, CDR2 SYDVKM. Losses at the gene ends were 5 bases for V and 8 bases for J; bases not matched to a gene: 6. The CDR3 nucleotides read TGTGCCAGCAGTCCGGGACAGGGTGGCGAAAAACTGTTTTTT. This gives the protein CASSPGQGGEKLFF. Using reference TRBV28 and TRBJ1-4 for the parts outside the CDR3, the full variable domain is DVKVTQSSRYLVKRTGEKVFLECVQDMDHENMFWYRQDPGLGLRLIYFSYDVKMKEKGDIPEGYSVSREKKERFSLILESASTNQTSMYLCASSPGQGGEKLFFGSGTQLSVL.

The chain's CDR3 is CASSPLDRGPWALYNEQFF. The DNA of the CDR3 is TGTGCCAGCAGTCCCCTGGACAGGGGGCCCTGGGCGCTATACAATGAGCAGTTCTTC. The chain carries TRBV27 and TRBJ2-1; 11 nucleotides agree with TRBD1. Trimming removed 5 bases from V and 4 bases from J; junction bases left unmatched: 16. The germline gives CDR1 MNHEY, CDR2 SMNVEV (reference sequence). The CDR3 loop spans 19 amino acids.

The chain has TRBV7-6 and TRBJ2-2, with D perhaps matching TRBD2 (6 bases). The V gene's germline CDR1 is SGHVS and CDR2 FNYEAQ. The CDR3 is made up of 16 amino acids. V lost 3 bases and J lost 6, with 17 bases in between. The CDR3 DNA follows: TGTGCCAGCAGCTTCAGGAGGTCGGGGGTCCCCGGGGAGCTGTTTTTT. Its protein product is CASSFRRSGVPGELFF.

The chain joins TRBV15 to TRBJ1-5; 8 bases map to TRBD1. Per germline, CDR1 LNHNV and CDR2 YYDKDF (reference sequence). The CDR3 contains 14 residues. Unmatched junction bases numbered 3, after V lost 6 bases and J lost 2 bases. The CDR3 DNA follows: TGTGCCACCAGGGCGACAGGGGGCAATCAGCCCCAGCATTTT. Translating it yields CATRATGGNQPQHF.